This TCR beta chain emerged from a study of memory CD4+ T cells and cytomegalovirus serostatus (dated by TCRdb to between 2018 and 2020). A note on the overall study: A total of roughly 35 healthy Belgian adults, of whom 9 were CMV seropositive and roughly 24 were CMV seronegative, were included in the cohort. To replicate a published TCR-based CMV serostatus classifier, the researchers sequenced the CD4+ memory TCRbeta repertoires of a Belgian cohort whose cytomegalovirus serostatus was known.

In its sample, this clone was seen a few times. Its antigen target is currently unknown. It has no much larger one-base neighbor in the sample; base qualities were not kept. V loses 5 bases of germline sequence and J loses 0 bases, and the interval between the two ends is 11 bases. Measured from the cysteine to the phenylalanine, the CDR3 is 15 residues long. CDR3 DNA only is kept here, 45 bases in frame from base 1. CDR1 and CDR2, per the germline V gene, are MRHNA and SNTAGT. The study at large found these results: CMV serostatus prediction reached a median bootstrapped AUC of roughly 0.96 with the original framework and around 0.91 with a US-trained random forest. On the Belgian cohort, the classifier built on the original framework reached a median bootstrapped AUC of 0.95, with a 95% CI of 0.76-1.00. The results were interpreted as suggesting that the CMV-associated TCR signature is largely present in the CD4+ memory repertoire. Unlike the original study, which covered naive and memory CD4+ and CD8+ populations, the Belgian study sequenced only CD4+CD45RO+ memory cells. Of over 150 previously reported CMV-associated TCRbeta sequences, 55 to 75 appeared in the CD4+ memory repertoires, each in one to five individuals.

The Quick-DNA Microprep Kit was used to extract genomic DNA from the sorted cells. Amplification of TCRbeta DNA was done with the immunoSEQ hsTCRbeta kit, following the protocol from the manufacturer. An Illumina MiSeq instrument was used to sequence the TCRbeta libraries. The authors' pipeline ran thus. Removing out-of-frame sequences left some 2,200,000 distinct TCRbeta sequences, an average of about 70,000 per individual. Each individual was scored according to the count of over 150 previously reported CMV-associated TCRbeta sequences and the total productive distinct TCRbeta count. A beta-binomial model was reimplemented in Python, and random forests from scikit-learn, run with default parameters, were trained on data from the US cohort. Classifier performance on the Belgian cohort was reported as the median AUC with percentile confidence intervals calculated over 10,000 bootstrap iterations. TCRdb limited this immuneACCESS table to in-frame rearrangements with V and J called. A share of clones is missing; checked studies link under half to unresolved V genes, and the rest is unexplained. V and J calls plus clone size are reproduced from that table; the DNA served to infer D and trimming. Here the sample has approximately 61,000 clones; more than 75% occur a single time. The ten largest clonotypes hold 0.88% of the sample.

Single viable CD3+CD4+CD8-CD45RO+ cells were sorted as memory CD4+ T cells on a FACSAria II. CMV serostatus was determined with a Roche Elecsys assay detecting serum IgG against CMV pp150, pp28, p38 and p52. Following thawing, total CD4+ T cells were enriched through positive selection using CD4 magnetic microbeads. The samples came from a different study that was designed specifically to examine the CD4+ T cell memory repertoire. Peripheral blood mononuclear cells were isolated and cryopreserved according to standard operating procedures, and serum was kept at -80 degrees C. CD3-PerCP (BW264/56), CD4-APC (RPA-T4), CD45RO-PE (UCHT1) and CD8-Pacific Orange (3B5) antibodies were used for staining, and non-viable cells were excluded with Sytox blue.

Sequencing input: memory CD4+ T cells from blood. The source is an adult in good health and CMV-seronegative. The sequence links TRBV6-4 to TRBJ1-3; D gene: possibly TRBD1, on 5 matching bases. The DNA reads TGTGCCAGCAGTACGGGACCTTTCTCTGGAAACACCATATATTTT. Its amino acids are CASSTGPFSGNTIYF.